This T cell receptor beta chain was retrieved from a study of T cells in Graves' hyperthyroidism and ophthalmopathy. Those with hyperthyroidism were 18 to 65 years old, newly diagnosed, and ill for under 2 months. In making diagnoses, clinical symptoms, serum thyroxine and TRAb, thyroid ultrasound and orbital computed tomography were all used. Amplification yielded TCR beta CDR3 regions, with RNA transcripts as the source. Carried out on the TCR CDR3, a first-round RT-PCR used the HTBI primer set. MiXCR, run by TCRdb on the multiplex PCR reads, gives a single entry per CDR3 protein. The data hold about 540,000 distinct CDR3 sequences, with around 45% observed a single time. Looked up from germline, CDR1 is ENHRY and CDR2 is SYGVKD. The CDR3 sequence is 14 residues long. Study-wide results and caveats: From stable hyperthyroidism, ophthalmopathy was set apart by a 13 V-J model. Clonotypes that were expanded in thyroid above 0.001 mostly appeared in blood too.

This clonotype has just a few counts. Antigen: not known. One end of the junction varies from germline; a read error may be responsible. Specimen: peripheral blood or thyroid tissue (not recorded which). The clonotype comes from a woman between 18 and 29 years old with Graves' hyperthyroidism. The V call is TRBV10-3, the J call TRBJ1-5; the D is unclear. CDR3 nucleotides: TGTGCCAGCAGTTACGTCCCGGGGTATCAGCCCCAGCATTTT. It yields the protein CASSYVPGYQPQHF.